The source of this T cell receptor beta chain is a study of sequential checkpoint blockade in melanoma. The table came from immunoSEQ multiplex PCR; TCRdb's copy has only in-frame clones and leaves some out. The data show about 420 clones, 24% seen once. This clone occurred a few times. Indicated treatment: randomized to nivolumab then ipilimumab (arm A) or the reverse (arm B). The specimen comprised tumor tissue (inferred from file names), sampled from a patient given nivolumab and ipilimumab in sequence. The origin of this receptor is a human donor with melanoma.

The CDR3 loop reads CASSYFEAGELFF. The CDR3 DNA is TGTGCCAGCAGTTACTTCGAAGCCGGGGAGCTGTTTTTT. The chain uses TRBV6-8 and TRBJ2-2; D remains unclear. The germline gives CDR1 MNHGY, CDR2 SAAAGT. Trimming stripped 1 base from V and 6 bases from J, with 6 bases between. The CDR3 loop spans 13 amino acids.